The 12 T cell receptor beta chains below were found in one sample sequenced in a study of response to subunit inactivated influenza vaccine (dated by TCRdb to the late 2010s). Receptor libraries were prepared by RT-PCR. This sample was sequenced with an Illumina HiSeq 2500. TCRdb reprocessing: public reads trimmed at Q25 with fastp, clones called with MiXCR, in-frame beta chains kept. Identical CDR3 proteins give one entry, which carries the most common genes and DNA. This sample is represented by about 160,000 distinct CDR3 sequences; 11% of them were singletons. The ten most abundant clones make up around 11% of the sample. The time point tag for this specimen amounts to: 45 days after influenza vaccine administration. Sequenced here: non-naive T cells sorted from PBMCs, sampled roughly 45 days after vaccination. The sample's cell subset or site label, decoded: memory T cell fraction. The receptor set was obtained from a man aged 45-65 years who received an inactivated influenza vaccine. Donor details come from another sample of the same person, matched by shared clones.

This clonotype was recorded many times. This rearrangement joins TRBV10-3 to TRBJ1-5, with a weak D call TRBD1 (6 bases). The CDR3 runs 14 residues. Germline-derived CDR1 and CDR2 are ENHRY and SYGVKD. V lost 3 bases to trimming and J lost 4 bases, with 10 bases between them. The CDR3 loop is CAISDSTGNQPQHF. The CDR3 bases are TGTGCCATCAGTGACTCAACAGGGAATCAGCCCCAGCATTTT.

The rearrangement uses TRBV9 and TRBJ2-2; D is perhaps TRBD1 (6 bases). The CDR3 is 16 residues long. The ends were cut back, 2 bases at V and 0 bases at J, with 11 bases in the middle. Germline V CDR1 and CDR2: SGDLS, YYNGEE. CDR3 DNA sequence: TGTGCCAGCAGCGTCACAGGGAACCCGAACACCGGGGAGCTGTTTTTT. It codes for CASSVTGNPNTGELFF.

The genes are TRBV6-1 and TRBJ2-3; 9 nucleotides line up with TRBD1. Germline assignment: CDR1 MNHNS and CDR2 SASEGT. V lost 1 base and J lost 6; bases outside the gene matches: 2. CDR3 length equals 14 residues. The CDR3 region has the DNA TGTGCCAGCAGTGAAGGGGGGACAGGGGATACGCAGTATTTT. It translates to CASSEGGTGDTQYF.

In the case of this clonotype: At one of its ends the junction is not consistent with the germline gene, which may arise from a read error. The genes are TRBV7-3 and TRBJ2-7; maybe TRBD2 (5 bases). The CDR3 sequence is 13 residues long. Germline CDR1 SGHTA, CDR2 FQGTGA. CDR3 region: CAISLSRGNEQYF. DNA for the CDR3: TGTGCCATCAGCTTATCTCGGGGAAACGAGCAGTACTTC.

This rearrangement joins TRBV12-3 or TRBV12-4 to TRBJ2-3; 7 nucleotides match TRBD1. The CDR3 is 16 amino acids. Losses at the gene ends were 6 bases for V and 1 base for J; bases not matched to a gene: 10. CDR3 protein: CASSNRVGGRTDTQYF. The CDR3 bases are TGTGCCAGCAGCAACCGGGTAGGGGGCCGCACAGATACGCAGTATTTT.

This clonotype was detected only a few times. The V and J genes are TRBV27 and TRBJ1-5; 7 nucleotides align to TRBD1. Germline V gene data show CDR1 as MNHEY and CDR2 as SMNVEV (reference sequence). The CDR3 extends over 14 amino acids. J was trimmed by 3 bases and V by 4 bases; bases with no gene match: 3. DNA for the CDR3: TGTGCCAGCAGTTCCGGACAGGCCAATCAGCCCCAGCATTTT. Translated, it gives CASSSGQANQPQHF.

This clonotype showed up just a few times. CDR3 DNA sequence: TGTGCCAGCAGCTTAGGCTCGCGGGGGTCCTACAATGAGCAGTTCTTC. This gives the protein CASSLGSRGSYNEQFF. The J gene is TRBJ2-1, the V gene TRBV7-2; 7 positions match TRBD2. There are 16 residues in the CDR3. The V segment lost 1 base and the J segment 1 base; nucleotides outside the gene matches: 4. In germline, CDR1 is SGHTA, CDR2 FQGNSA.

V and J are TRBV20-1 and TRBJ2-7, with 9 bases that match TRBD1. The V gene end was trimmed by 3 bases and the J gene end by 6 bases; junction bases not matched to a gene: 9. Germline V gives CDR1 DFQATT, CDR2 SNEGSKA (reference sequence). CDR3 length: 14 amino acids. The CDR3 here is CSARTGQGTSEQYF. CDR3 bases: TGCAGTGCTAGGACCGGACAGGGGACTTCCGAGCAGTACTTC.

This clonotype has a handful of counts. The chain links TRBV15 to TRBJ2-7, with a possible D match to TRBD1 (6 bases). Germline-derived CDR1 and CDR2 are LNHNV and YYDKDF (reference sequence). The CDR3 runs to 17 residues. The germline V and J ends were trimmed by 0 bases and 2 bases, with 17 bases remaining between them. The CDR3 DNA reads TGTGCCACCAGCAGAGATGGTTTTCACAGGGTCCCCTACGAGCAGTACTTC. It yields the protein CATSRDGFHRVPYEQYF.

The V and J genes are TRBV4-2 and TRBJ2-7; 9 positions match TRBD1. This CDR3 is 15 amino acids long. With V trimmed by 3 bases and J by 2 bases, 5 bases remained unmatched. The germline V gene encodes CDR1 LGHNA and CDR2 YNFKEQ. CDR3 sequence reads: CASSHPGQGPYEQYF. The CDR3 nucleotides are TGTGCCAGCAGCCACCCAGGACAGGGGCCCTACGAGCAGTACTTC.

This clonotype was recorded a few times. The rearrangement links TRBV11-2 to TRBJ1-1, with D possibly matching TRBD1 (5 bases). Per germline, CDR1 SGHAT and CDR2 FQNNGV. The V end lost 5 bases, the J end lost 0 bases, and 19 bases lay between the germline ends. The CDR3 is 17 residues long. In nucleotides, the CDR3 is TGTGCCAGCAGCCCGGGGGTCCACAGAATCATGAACACTGAAGCTTTCTTT. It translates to CASSPGVHRIMNTEAFF.

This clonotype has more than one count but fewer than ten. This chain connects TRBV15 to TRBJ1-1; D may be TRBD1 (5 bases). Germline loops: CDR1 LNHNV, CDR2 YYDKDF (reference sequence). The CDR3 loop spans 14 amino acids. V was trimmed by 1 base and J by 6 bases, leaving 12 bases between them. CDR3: CATSRGGVTAEAFF. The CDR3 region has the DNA TGTGCCACCAGCAGAGGAGGGGTTACCGCTGAAGCTTTCTTT.